The present TCR beta chain was sequenced within a study of T cells in Graves' hyperthyroidism and ophthalmopathy. Investigators excluded patients with uncontrolled infection, other autoimmune disease, pregnancy or lactation. It was RNA transcripts that yielded the amplified TCR beta CDR3 regions. First-round RT-PCR with HTBI primers amplified the TCR CDR3 region. TCRdb redid the calling of the multiplex PCR reads with MiXCR, one entry per CDR3 protein. The sample lists some 510,000 distinct CDR3 sequences, roughly 46% occurring once. Germline V gene data show CDR1 as LNHDA and CDR2 as SQIVND (reference sequence). CDR3 length: 14 residues. The V end lost 8 bases, the J end lost 9 bases, and 22 bases lay between the germline ends.

This clonotype was sampled from a woman in her late teens or twenties with Graves' hyperthyroidism. What was sequenced was peripheral blood or thyroid tissue (not recorded which). The gene calls are TRBV19 and TRBJ2-5, with D possibly being TRBD2 (5 bases). CDR3 sequence: CASRGFGENQPQYF. CDR3 DNA: TGTGCCAGTCGCGGGTTTGGGGAAAATCAGCCCCAGTACTTC. The entire variable domain, with the rest obtained from reference TRBV19 and TRBJ2-5, is as follows: DGGITQSPKYLFRKEGQNVTLSCEQNLNHDAMYWYRQDPGQGLRLIYYSQIVNDFQKGDIAEGYSVSREKKESFPLTVTSAQKNPTAFYLCASRGFGENQPQYFGPGTRLLVL.